This note documents a single TCR beta chain sequence. Within the sample, other DNA sequences also encode this same CDR3. Germline V gene lookup returns CDR1 LNHDA and CDR2 SQIVND (reference sequence). J lost 8 bases, V lost 9 bases, and 11 bases had no gene match. The CDR3 is made up of 13 amino acids. As handled by the study authors: Estimation of nucleated cell counts was performed using reference gene primer amplification. TCRdb's copy holds only in-frame clones and misses some; the assay was immunoSEQ multiplex PCR. The D gene and trimming were derived from the DNA, and the V and J assignments and clone size from that table. The sample yields 150,000 to 200,000 clones, over 80% seen once. The sample comes from a study of blood T cell repertoires in COVID-19. As for the study in general: The United States, Italy and Spain supplied acute and convalescent COVID-19 samples. Sample material is recorded as cDNA or gDNA derived from T cells, B-cell-depleted T cells, or PBMCs.

The chain joins TRBV19 to TRBJ1-2, with TRBD1 matching over 8 bases. Sequenced: peripheral blood. This receptor was identified in a woman under 40 with acute or convalescent COVID-19. The CDR3 loop reads CASSRQGAGGYTF. CDR3 sequence (DNA): TGTGCCAGCTCCCGGCAGGGGGCGGGCGGCTACACCTTC.